This TCR beta chain was retrieved from a study of blood T cell repertoires in COVID-19. In the original analysis: Nucleated cell counts were estimated from reference gene primer amplification. Data came from immunoSEQ multiplex PCR; TCRdb stores just in-frame clones and leaves some out. That table is the source of V, J and clone size, and D and trimming were worked out from the DNA. The repertoire holds roughly 200,000 clones, with 80% to 85% as singletons. After removal of 2 bases from V and 5 bases from J, the junction contained 5 bases not matched to a gene. CDR3 length: 15 amino acids. The germline CDR1 and CDR2 sequences are SGHNT and YYREEE (reference sequence).

The chain links TRBV5-4 to TRBJ2-1; TRBD2 matches at 9 bases. This clonotype originated in a man aged 45 to 65 with active or convalescent COVID-19. Material: peripheral blood. CDR3 protein: CASSFALAGNNEQFF. CDR3 sequence (DNA): TGTGCCAGCAGCTTTGCTCTAGCGGGGAACAATGAGCAGTTCTTC.